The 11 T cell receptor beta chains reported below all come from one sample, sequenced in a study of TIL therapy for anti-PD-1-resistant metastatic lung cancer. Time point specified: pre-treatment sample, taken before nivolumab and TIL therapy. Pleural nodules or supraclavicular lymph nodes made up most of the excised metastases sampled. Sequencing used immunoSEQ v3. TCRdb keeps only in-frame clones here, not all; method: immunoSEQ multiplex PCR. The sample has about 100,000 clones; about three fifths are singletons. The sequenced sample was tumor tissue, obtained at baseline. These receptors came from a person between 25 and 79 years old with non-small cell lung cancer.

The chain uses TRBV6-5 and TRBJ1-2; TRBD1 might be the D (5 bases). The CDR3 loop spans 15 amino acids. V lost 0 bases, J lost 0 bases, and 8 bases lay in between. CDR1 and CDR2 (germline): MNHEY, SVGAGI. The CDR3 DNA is TGTGCCAGCAGTTACTCGATGACAGCTAACTATGGCTACACCTTC. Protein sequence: CASSYSMTANYGYTF.

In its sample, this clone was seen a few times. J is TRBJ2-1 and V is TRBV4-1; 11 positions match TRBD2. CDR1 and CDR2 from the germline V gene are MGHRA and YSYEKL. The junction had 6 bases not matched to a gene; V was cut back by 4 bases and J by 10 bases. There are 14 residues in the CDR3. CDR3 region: CASSPLAGANEQFF. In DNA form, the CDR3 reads TGCGCCAGCAGCCCACTAGCGGGAGCCAACGAGCAGTTCTTC.

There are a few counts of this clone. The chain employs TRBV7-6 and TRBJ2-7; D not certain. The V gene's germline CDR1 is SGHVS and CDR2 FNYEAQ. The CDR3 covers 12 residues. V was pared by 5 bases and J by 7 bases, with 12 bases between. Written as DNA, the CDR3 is TGTGCCAGCAGCCCGACCCCATTGGAGCAGTACTTC. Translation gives CASSPTPLEQYF. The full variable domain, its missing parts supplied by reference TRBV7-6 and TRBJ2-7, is GAGVSQSPRYKVTKRGQDVALRCDPISGHVSLYWYRQALGQGPEFLTYFNYEAQQDKSGLPNDRFSAERPEGSISTLTIQRTEQRDSAMYRCASSPTPLEQYFGPGTRLTVT.

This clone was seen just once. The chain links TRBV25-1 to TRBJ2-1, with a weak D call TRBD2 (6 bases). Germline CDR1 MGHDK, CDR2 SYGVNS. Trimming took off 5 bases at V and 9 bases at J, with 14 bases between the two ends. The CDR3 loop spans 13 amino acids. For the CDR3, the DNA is TGTGCCAGCAGTAAACGAGTGGAGGGTGAGCAGTTCTTC. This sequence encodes CASSKRVEGEQFF.

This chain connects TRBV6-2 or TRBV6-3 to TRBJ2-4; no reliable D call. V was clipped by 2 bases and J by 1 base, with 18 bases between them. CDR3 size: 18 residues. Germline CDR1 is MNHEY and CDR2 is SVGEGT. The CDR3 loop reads CASSYTPPASWAKNIQYF. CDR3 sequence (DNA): TGTGCCAGCAGTTACACCCCTCCGGCCTCCTGGGCCAAAAACATTCAGTACTTC.

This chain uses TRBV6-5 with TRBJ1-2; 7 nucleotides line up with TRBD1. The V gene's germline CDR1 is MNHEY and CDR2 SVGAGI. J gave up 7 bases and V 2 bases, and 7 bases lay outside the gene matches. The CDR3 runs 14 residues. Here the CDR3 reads CASSYDRERSGYTF. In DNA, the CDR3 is TGTGCCAGCAGTTACGACAGGGAACGGAGTGGCTACACCTTC.

CDR3 nucleotide sequence: TGCGCCAGCAGCCAAGAAATGATGGATACGCAGTATTTT. This gives the protein CASSQEMMDTQYF. The rearrangement links TRBV4-3 to TRBJ2-3; D is unresolved. The germline CDR1 and CDR2 sequences are LGHNA and YSLEER. The length of the CDR3 is 13 residues. With 0 bases removed from V and 6 bases from J, the gap between germline ends came to 7 bases.

The CDR3 sequence: CASSVQGFSGNQPQHF. CDR3 coding DNA: TGTGCCAGCAGTGTACAGGGCTTTTCGGGCAATCAGCCCCAGCATTTT. The gene calls are TRBV6-2 or TRBV6-3 and TRBJ1-5, with D possibly TRBD1 on 6 matching bases. Trimming pared 5 bases from V and 2 bases from J, leaving 16 bases between. This CDR3 is 16 amino acids long. CDR1 is MNHEY, CDR2 SVGEGT, per germline.

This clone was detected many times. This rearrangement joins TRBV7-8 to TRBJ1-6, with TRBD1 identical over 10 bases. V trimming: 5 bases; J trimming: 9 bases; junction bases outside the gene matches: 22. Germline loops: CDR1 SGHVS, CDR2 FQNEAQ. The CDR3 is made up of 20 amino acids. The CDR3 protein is CASSQTRPTPGTGESSPLHF. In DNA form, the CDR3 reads TGTGCCAGCAGCCAGACTAGGCCCACTCCCGGGACAGGGGAATCTTCACCCCTCCACTTT.

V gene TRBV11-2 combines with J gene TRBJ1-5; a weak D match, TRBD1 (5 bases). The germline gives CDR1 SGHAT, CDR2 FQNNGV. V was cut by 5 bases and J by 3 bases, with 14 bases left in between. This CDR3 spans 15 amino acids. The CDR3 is CASSKGWGINQPQHF. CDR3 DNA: TGTGCCAGCAGCAAGGGGTGGGGGATCAATCAGCCCCAGCATTTT.

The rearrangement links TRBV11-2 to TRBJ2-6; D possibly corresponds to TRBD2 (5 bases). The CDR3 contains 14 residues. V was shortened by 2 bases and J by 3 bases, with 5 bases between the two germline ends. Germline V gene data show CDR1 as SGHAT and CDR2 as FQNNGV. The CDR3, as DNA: TGTGCCAGCAGCTTAAGCGGTGGGGCCAACGTCCTGACTTTC. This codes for CASSLSGGANVLTF. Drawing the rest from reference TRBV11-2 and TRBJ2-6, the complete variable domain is EAGVAQSPRYKIIEKRQSVAFWCNPISGHATLYWYQQILGQGPKLLIQFQNNGVVDDSQLPKDRFSAERLKGVDSTLKIQPAKLEDSAVYLCASSLSGGANVLTFGAGSRLTVL.